The clone carrying this T cell receptor (beta chain) occurred many times. Its antigen is not identified. The library was built from 400 ng RNA with molecular barcoded adaptors for alpha/delta and beta/gamma chains. TCRdb redid the calling of the reads with MiXCR, one entry per CDR3 protein. This sample has about 27,000 distinct CDR3 sequences, with approximately 14% found just once. This sample was included in a study of read filtering for tumor transcriptome and immune sequencing. The study's findings and limits: Single-read clonotypes: 80% to 90% of IR-seq clonotypes (approximately 3.7% of reads), more than 70% of RNA-seq clonotypes (44.6% of reads). IR-seq and RNA-seq agreed better without single-read clonotypes. Even smaller IR-seq throughput identified most shared clonotypes. Sorted CD138-negative bone marrow cells were not purified T cells.

Trimming took 3 bases from V and 2 from J, leaving 7 bases between them. The CDR3 has 13 residues. The germline CDR1 and CDR2 sequences are SGHVS and FQNEAQ. The sequence was obtained from a donor over 35 with multiple myeloma. V usage is TRBV7-8 and J usage is TRBJ1-1; D remains ambiguous. Sequencing was done on a sample of a population of CD138-negative cells sorted from bone marrow. CDR3 sequence reads: CASSFERNTEAFF. The CDR3 nucleotides read TGTGCCAGCAGCTTCGAGCGTAACACTGAAGCTTTCTTT.